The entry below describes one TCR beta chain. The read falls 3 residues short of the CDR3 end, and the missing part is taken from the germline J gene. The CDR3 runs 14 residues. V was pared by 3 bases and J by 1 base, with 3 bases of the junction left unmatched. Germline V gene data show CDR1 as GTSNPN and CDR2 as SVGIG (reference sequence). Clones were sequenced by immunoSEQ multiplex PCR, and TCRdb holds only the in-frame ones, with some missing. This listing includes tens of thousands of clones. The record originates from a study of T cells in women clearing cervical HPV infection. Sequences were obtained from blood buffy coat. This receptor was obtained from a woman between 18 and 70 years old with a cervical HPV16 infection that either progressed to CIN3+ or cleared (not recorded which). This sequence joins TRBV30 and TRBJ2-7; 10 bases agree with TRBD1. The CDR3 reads CAWRTGQGSYEQYF. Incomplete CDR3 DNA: TGTGCCTGGAGAACGGGACAGGGGTCCTACGAG.